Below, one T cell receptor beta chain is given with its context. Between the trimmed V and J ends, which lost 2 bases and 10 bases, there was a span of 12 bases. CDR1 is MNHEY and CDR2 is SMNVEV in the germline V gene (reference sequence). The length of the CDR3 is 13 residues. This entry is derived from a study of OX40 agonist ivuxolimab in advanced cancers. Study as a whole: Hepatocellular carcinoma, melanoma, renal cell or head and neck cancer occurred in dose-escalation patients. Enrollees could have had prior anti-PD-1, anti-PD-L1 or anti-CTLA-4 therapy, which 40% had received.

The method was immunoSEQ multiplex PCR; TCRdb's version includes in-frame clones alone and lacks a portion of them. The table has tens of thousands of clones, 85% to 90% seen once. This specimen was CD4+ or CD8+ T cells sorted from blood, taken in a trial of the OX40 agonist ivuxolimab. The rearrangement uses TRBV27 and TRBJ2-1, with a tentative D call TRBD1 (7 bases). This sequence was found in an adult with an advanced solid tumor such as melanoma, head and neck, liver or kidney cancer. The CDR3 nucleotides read TGTGCCAGCAGTTTACTCGGAGGGGGCGAGCAGTTCTTC. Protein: CASSLLGGGEQFF.